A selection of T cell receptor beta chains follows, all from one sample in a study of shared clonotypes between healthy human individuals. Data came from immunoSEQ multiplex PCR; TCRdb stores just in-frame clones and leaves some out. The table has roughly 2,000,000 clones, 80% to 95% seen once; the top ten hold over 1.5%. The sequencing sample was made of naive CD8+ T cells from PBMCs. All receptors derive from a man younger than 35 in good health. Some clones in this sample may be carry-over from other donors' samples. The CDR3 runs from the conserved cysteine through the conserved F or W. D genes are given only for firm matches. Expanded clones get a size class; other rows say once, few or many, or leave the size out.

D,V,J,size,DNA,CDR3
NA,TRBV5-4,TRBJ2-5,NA,TGTGCCAGCAGCCTCCCCGGGGTTACCCTGGGGAAAGAGACCCAGTACTTC,CASSLPGVTLGKETQYF
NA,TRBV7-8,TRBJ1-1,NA,TGTGCCAGCAGCTTTACAGGGTTGGCTGATGGTCGGACTGAAGCTTTCTTT,CASSFTGLADGRTEAFF
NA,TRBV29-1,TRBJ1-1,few,TGCAGCGTTGAAGGGACACAGAACACTGAAGCTTTCTTT,CSVEGTQNTEAFF
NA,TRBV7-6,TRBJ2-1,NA,TGTGCCAGCAGCTTAGTCTTGACGGGGAACAATGAGCAGTTCTTC,CASSLVLTGNNEQFF
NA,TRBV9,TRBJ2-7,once,TGTGCCAGCAGCGTAGCGGGGACTCCCTCCGGCGAGCAGTACTTC,CASSVAGTPSGEQYF
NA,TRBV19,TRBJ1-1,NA,TGTGCCAGTAGTCCACGCGAGTCCACTGAAGCTTTCTTT,CASSPRESTEAFF
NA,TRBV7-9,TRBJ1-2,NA,TGTGCCAGCAGCGAGACGCGGGGGGCGACTAACTATGGCTACACCTTC,CASSETRGATNYGYTF
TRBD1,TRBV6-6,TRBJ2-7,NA,TGTGCCAGCAGTTACCAGACAGGGGGCGTCTACGAGCAGTACTTC,CASSYQTGGVYEQYF
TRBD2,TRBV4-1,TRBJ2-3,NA,TGCGCCAGCGCAGTAGCGGGAGCCCTCACAGATACGCAGTATTTT,CASAVAGALTDTQYF
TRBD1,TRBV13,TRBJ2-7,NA,TGTGCCAGCAGCTTAGGCCCGGGACAGGGGGATCGCTCCTACGAGCAGTACTTC,CASSLGPGQGDRSYEQYF
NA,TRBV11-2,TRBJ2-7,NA,TGTGCCAGCAGCTTAGAACTATCCGAGCAGTACTTC,CASSLELSEQYF
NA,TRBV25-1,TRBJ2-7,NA,TGTGCCAGCCAGAAAAGGGCAGGGGGGAGCGGGGAGCAGTACTTC,CASQKRAGGSGEQYF
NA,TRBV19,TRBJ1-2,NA,TGTGCAGTAGAGGGGCTTGAGTATGGCTACACCTTC,CAVEGLEYGYTF
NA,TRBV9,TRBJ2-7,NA,TGTGCCAGCAGCAACGGCGGGACCCCTTATAAAGAGCAGTACTTC,CASSNGGTPYKEQYF
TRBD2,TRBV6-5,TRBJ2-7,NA,TGTGCCAGCAGAAACGCGGCGGGAGTACGGTACGAGCAGTACTTC,CASRNAAGVRYEQYF
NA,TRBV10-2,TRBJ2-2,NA,TGCGCCAGCAGTGAGGCTGAAAGGGAGCTGTTTTTT,CASSEAERELFF
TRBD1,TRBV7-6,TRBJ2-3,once,TGTGCCAGCAGCTGGCGCGGGACAGGGAGGTCAGCAGATACGCAGTATTTT,CASSWRGTGRSADTQYF
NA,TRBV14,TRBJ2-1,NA,TGTGCCAGCAGCCAAGGGACCGCCGTTTGGGAGAATGAGCAGTTCTTC,CASSQGTAVWENEQFF
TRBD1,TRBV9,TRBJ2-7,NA,TGTGCCAGCAGCGTAGCTGGGACAGGGAACCACGAGCAGTACTTC,CASSVAGTGNHEQYF
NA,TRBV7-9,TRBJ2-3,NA,TGTGCCAGCAGCTCCCCGTCCAGTTCCACAGATACGCAGTATTTT,CASSSPSSSTDTQYF
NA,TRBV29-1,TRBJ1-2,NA,TGCAGCGTTGAAGGGGGGGTGGGCTACCCTGGCTACACCTTC,CSVEGGVGYPGYTF
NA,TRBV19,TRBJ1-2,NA,TGTGCCAGTAGCCCCAACCCGGACAGTAACTATGGCTACACCTTC,CASSPNPDSNYGYTF
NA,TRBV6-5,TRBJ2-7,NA,TGTGCCAGCAGTGGGACACCGGCCCCATACGAGCAGTACTTC,CASSGTPAPYEQYF
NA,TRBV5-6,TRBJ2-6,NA,TGTGCCAGCAGCCCTGGGGCCAACGTCCTGACTTTC,CASSPGANVLTF
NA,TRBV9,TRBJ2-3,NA,TGTGCCAGCAGCCCAAGGGACAAGTCACTGGATACGCAGTATTTT,CASSPRDKSLDTQYF
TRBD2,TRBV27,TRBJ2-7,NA,TGTGCCAGCAGTTTTATTGGCGGGAGCTCCTACGAGCAGTACTTC,CASSFIGGSSYEQYF